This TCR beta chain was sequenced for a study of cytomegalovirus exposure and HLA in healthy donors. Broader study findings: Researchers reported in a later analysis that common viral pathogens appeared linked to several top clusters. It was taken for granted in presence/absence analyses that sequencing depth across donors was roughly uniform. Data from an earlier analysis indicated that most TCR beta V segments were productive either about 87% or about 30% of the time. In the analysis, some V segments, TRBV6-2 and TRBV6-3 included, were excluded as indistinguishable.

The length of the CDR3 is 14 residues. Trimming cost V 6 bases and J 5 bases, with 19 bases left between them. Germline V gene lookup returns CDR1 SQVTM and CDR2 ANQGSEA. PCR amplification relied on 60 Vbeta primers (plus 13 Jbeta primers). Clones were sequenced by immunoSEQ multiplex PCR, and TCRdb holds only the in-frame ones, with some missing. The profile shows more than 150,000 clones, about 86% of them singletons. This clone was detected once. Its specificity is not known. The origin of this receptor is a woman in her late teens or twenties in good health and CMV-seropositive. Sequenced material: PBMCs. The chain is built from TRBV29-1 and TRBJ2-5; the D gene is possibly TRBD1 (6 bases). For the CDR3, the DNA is TGCAGCGTCCCAGGGGCAATTTTCGGGGAGACCCAGTACTTC. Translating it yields CSVPGAIFGETQYF.